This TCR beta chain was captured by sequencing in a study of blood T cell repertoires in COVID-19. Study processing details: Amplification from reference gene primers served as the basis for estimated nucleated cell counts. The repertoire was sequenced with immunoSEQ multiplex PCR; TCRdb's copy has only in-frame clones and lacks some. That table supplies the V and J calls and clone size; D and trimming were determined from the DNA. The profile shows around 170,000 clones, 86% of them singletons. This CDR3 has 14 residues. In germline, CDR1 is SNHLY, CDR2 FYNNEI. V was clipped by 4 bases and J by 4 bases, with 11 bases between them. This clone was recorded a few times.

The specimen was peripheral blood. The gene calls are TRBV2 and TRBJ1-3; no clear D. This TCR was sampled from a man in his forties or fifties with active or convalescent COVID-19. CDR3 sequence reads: CASSGWLSGNTIYF. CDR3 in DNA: TGTGCCAGCAGTGGGTGGCTTTCAGGAAACACCATATATTTT.